This T cell receptor (beta chain) emerged from a study of post-analysis software for immune sequencing data. Study-wide results and limits: The five TRBV segments detected at higher frequency in patients than in controls included TRBV5-6, TRBV5-1 and TRBV20-1.

Built from TCR beta cDNA, the libraries had unique molecular identifiers in them. TCRdb reprocessed the PCR reads with MiXCR, giving one entry per CDR3 protein. The sample lists about 200,000 distinct CDR3 sequences, roughly 28% occurring once. Concerning this clonotype itself: Antigen unknown.

Trimming removed 3 bases from V and 1 base from J, with 19 bases in between. Looked up from germline, CDR1 is SGHRS and CDR2 is YFSETQ. The CDR3 loop spans 17 amino acids. Sequencing was performed on blood. This sequence originates from a girl aged 2-17 years with multiple sclerosis. The chain combines TRBV5-1 with TRBJ1-1; maybe TRBD1 (5 bases). CDR3: CASSWGEWVGANTEAFF. The CDR3, as DNA: TGCGCCAGCAGCTGGGGGGAGTGGGTTGGCGCGAACACTGAAGCTTTCTTT.